This TCR beta chain was observed in a study of cytomegalovirus exposure and HLA in healthy donors. Whole-study findings and limits: The tendency of first-cohort TCR clusters to co-occur in the 100 to 150 validation repertoires was identified by a subsequent analysis.

This clone was detected a few times. The antigen is unknown. Profiled with immunoSEQ multiplex PCR; TCRdb holds only in-frame clones, not every one. Here the sample spans 200,000 to 250,000 clones, around 90% being singletons. The germline V and J ends were trimmed by 1 base and 3 bases, with 18 bases remaining between them. CDR1 and CDR2 from the germline V gene are MGHRA and YSYEKL. The CDR3 runs 18 residues. The chain has TRBV4-1 and TRBJ1-4, with D possibly being TRBD1 (6 bases). This TCR was sampled from a woman between 18 and 30 years old in good health and CMV-seropositive. Source material: PBMCs. CDR3 bases: TGCGCCAGCAGCCAAGGGACGACAGGAGCTAGAGCTAATGAAAAACTGTTTTTT. As protein: CASSQGTTGARANEKLFF.